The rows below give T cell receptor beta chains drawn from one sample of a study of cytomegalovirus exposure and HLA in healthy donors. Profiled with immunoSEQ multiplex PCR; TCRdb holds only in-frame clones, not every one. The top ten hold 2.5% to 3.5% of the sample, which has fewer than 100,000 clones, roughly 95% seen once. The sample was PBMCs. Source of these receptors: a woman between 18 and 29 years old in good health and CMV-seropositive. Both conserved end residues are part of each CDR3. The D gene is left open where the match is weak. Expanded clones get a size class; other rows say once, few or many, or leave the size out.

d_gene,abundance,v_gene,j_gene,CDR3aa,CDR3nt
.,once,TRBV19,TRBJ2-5,CASSIGLGGETQYF,TGTGCCAGTAGTATAGGACTAGGCGGAGAGACCCAGTACTTC
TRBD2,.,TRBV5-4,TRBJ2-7,CASSLRREGPGEQYF,TGTGCCAGCAGCTTGCGGCGGGAGGGCCCAGGCGAGCAGTACTTC
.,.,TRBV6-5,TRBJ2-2,CASSSSGANTGELFF,TGTGCCAGCAGTTCAAGCGGAGCGAACACCGGGGAGCTGTTTTTT
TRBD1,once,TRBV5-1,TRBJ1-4,CASRPGGSGEKLFF,TGCGCCAGCAGACCAGGGGGGTCAGGTGAAAAACTGTTTTTT
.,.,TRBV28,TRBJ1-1,CASSPTGYMNTEAFF,TGTGCCAGCAGTCCCACAGGTTACATGAACACTGAAGCTTTCTTT
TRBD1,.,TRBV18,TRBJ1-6,CASSQQGGDRTYNSPLHF,TGTGCCAGCTCACAACAGGGGGGGGATCGAACCTATAATTCACCCCTCCACTTT
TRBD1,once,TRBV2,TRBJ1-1,CASHEGGTARPEAFF,TGTGCCAGCCATGAGGGCGGGACAGCCCGGCCTGAAGCTTTCTTT
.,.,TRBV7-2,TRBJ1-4,CASSLLAMKEKLFF,TGTGCCAGCAGCTTACTGGCCATGAAGGAAAAACTGTTTTTT
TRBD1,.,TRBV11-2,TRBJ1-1,CASSPTGVNTEAFF,TGTGCCAGCAGCCCGACAGGGGTGAACACTGAAGCTTTCTTT
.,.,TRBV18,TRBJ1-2,CASSPATGAPTTGGYTF,TGTGCCAGCTCACCAGCGACGGGCGCACCGACGACAGGCGGCTACACCTTC
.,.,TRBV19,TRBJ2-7,CASSPTPVAEQYF,TGTGCCAGTAGTCCGACTCCTGTCGCGGAGCAGTACTTC
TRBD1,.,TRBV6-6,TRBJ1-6,CASSRQGASPLHF,TGTGCCAGCAGCCGACAGGGGGCTTCACCCCTCCACTTT
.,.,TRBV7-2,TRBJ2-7,CASSPNPAGRYEQYF,TGTGCCAGCAGCCCCAATCCCGCAGGGCGCTACGAGCAGTACTTC
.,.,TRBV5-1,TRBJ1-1,CASSLRKGRDTEAFF,TGCGCCAGCAGCTTGAGGAAGGGGAGGGACACTGAAGCTTTCTTT
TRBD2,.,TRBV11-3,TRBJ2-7,CASSDPSSGDYEQYF,TGTGCCAGCAGCGACCCGTCTAGCGGGGACTACGAGCAGTACTTC
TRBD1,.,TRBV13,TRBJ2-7,CASSLSGTEYEQYF,TGTGCCAGCAGCTTATCCGGGACAGAGTACGAGCAGTACTTC